These T cell receptor beta chains were read from a single sample in a study of blood T cell repertoires in COVID-19. The protocol was immunoSEQ multiplex PCR, while the TCRdb copy is restricted to in-frame clones and leaves out a portion. The data contain 150,000 to 200,000 clones, 80% to 90% of them seen just once; the ten biggest clones take up 2.1%. The sequenced sample consisted of peripheral blood. All receptors come from a man in his 70s with active or convalescent COVID-19. Both conserved end residues are part of each CDR3. D genes are given only for firm matches. Size is stated for part of the rows, as once, few or many counts, or as a class when the clone is expanded.

>TRBV5-4|TRBJ2-1|-|-
CASSQPSERNEQFF
TGTGCCAGCAGCCAACCTAGCGAGAGAAATGAGCAGTTCTTC
>TRBV2|TRBJ1-3|-|-
CASSEAGQSGNTIYF
TGTGCCAGCAGTGAAGCGGGGCAGAGTGGAAACACCATATATTTT
>TRBV13|TRBJ1-2|-|-
CASSRDRHHGYTF
TGTGCCAGCAGCCGCGACAGACACCATGGCTACACCTTC
>TRBV6-2/TRBV6-3|TRBJ2-3|TRBD2|-
CASSYSGRGAHTDTQYF
TGTGCCAGCAGTTACTCGGGGCGGGGGGCCCACACAGATACGCAGTATTTT
>TRBV6-6|TRBJ2-7|TRBD1|-
CASSSPGTGSSYEQYF
TGTGCCAGCAGTTCCCCCGGGACAGGGAGCTCCTACGAGCAGTACTTC
>TRBV6-2/TRBV6-3|TRBJ2-1|TRBD2|-
CASSYSTGGSYNEQFF
TGTGCCAGCAGTTACTCTACGGGGGGATCCTACAATGAGCAGTTCTTC
>TRBV29-1|TRBJ2-7|TRBD1|few
CSVDGQGNEQYF
TGCAGCGTTGATGGACAGGGTAACGAGCAGTACTTC
>TRBV2|TRBJ2-2|-|-
CASTLMRDGELFF
TGTGCCAGCACCCTGATGAGGGACGGGGAGCTGTTTTTT
>TRBV19|TRBJ2-7|TRBD1|-
CASKGQEGSYEQYF
TGTGCCAGTAAGGGACAGGAAGGCTCCTACGAGCAGTACTTC
>TRBV5-5|TRBJ2-7|TRBD1|-
CASSSSGTGFNEQYF
TGTGCCAGCAGCTCGTCCGGGACAGGTTTCAACGAGCAGTACTTC
>TRBV28|TRBJ2-5|-|once
CASNDGGTQYF
TGTGCCAGCAATGACGGGGGGACCCAGTACTTC
>TRBV18|TRBJ1-5|TRBD1|-
CASSPTGGPSLSNQPQHF
TGTGCCAGCTCACCTACAGGGGGACCAAGCTTAAGCAATCAGCCCCAGCATTTT
>TRBV30|TRBJ1-2|-|once
CAWSAGGALYGYTF
TGTGCCTGGAGTGCTGGAGGGGCCCTCTATGGCTACACCTTC
>TRBV4-3|TRBJ2-1|TRBD1|-
CASSQDHVRGYYNEQFF
TGCGCCAGCAGCCAAGACCACGTCAGGGGGTACTACAATGAGCAGTTCTTC
>TRBV7-9|TRBJ2-4|TRBD1|-
CASSLFPGGMGNIQYF
TGTGCCAGCAGCTTATTTCCAGGGGGCATGGGAAACATTCAGTACTTC
>TRBV3-1/TRBV3-2|TRBJ2-3|TRBD2|-
CASSQAQRGGVTDTQYF
TGTGCCAGCAGCCAAGCTCAGCGGGGGGGCGTCACAGATACGCAGTATTTT
>TRBV5-1|TRBJ2-1|TRBD2|-
CASSLSLAGGAEQFF
TGCGCCAGCAGCTTATCCCTAGCGGGAGGGGCTGAGCAGTTCTTC
>TRBV2|TRBJ2-7|TRBD2|few
CASSEYKGGVEQYF
TGTGCCAGCAGTGAATATAAGGGAGGGGTCGAGCAGTACTTC
>TRBV11-3|TRBJ2-2|TRBD2|-
CASSLEVSGGPNTGELFF
TGTGCCAGCAGCTTAGAGGTTAGCGGGGGCCCGAACACCGGGGAGCTGTTTTTT
>TRBV5-5|TRBJ1-1|-|-
CASSSRHANTEAFF
TGTGCCAGCAGCTCCAGACATGCGAACACTGAAGCTTTCTTT
>TRBV3-1/TRBV3-2|TRBJ2-1|TRBD2|-
CASSQPVGLASDNEQFF
TGTGCCAGCAGCCAACCCGTTGGACTAGCGTCTGACAATGAGCAGTTCTTC
>TRBV7-9|TRBJ2-3|TRBD2|-
CASSGRRLASTDTQYF
TGTGCCAGCAGCGGTCGAAGACTAGCGAGCACAGATACGCAGTATTTT